This TCR beta chain appears in the sequencing data of a study of T-cell memory formation after mild COVID-19. This clonotype was counted only a few times. Its target is unknown. Germline-derived CDR1 and CDR2 are LNHDA and SQIVND (reference sequence). The length of the CDR3 is 15 residues. V lost 3 bases, J lost 2 bases, and 14 bases lay in between. One entry per CDR3 protein, called by TCRdb with MiXCR from the 5' RACE reads. The data hold approximately 500,000 distinct CDR3 sequences, with more than 20% observed a single time. Regarding the study as a whole: What remained unconfirmed was the SARS-CoV-2 specificity of second-wave clones peaking on day 37.

The V call is TRBV19, the J call TRBJ2-7; the D is unclear. The TCR originated in an adult woman who had mild COVID-19 (a few samples of this study predate the infection). Cell type and time point are not known. The sequenced sample was PBMCs or a T cell subset sorted from them (not recorded which). CDR3 bases: TGTGCCAGTAGTATGGGGTCTACGTCGGCCTACGAGCAGTACTTC. It codes for CASSMGSTSAYEQYF.